This T cell receptor (beta chain) was observed in a study of shared clonotypes between healthy human individuals. The CDR3 covers 16 residues. CDR1 MNHNS and CDR2 SASEGT come from the germline V gene. The J segment lost 2 bases and the V segment lost 0 bases, leaving 7 bases of the junction unmatched. TCRdb's copy holds only in-frame clones and misses some; the assay was immunoSEQ multiplex PCR. The sample yields 2 million to 3 million clones, just over 90% seen once. Whole-study findings and limits: Rarefaction demonstrated incomplete sorted-subset sequencing despite large depth. Naive subsets tended to show greater estimated richness than memory subsets. A handful of donors shared approximately 5% of their naive CD4 clonotypes.

As for this clone: Its cognate antigen is unknown.

Every contributor of samples was a Caucasian grown-up residing in Nashville, Tennessee. The sequencing input was naive CD4+ T cells sorted from blood. The subset here: CD45RA+ positively selected. The source is a man in his late teens or twenties in good health. The V call is TRBV6-1, the J call TRBJ2-7; 7 bases are shared with TRBD1. This CDR3 reads CASSEADRWTPYEQYF. The CDR3 nucleotides read TGTGCCAGCAGTGAAGCGGACAGGTGGACCCCCTACGAGCAGTACTTC.